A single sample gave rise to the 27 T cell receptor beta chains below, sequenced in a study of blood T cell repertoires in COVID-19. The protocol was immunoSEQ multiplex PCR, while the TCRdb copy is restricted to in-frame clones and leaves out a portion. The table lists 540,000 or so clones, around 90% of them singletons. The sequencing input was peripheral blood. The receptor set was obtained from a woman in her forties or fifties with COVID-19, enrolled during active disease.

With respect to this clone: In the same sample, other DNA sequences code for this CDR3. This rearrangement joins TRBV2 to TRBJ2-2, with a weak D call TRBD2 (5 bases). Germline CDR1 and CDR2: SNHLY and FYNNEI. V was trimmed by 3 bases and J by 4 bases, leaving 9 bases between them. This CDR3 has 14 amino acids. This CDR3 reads CASSEVRGTGELFF. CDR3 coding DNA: TGTGCCAGCAGTGAGGTCCGGGGCACCGGGGAGCTGTTTTTT.

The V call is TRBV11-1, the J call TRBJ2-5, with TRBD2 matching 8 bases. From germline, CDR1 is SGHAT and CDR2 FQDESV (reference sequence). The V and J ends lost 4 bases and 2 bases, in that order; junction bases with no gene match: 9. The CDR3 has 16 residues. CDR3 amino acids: CASSSRERGMQETQYF. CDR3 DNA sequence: TGTGCCAGCAGCTCCAGGGAGCGGGGGATGCAAGAGACCCAGTACTTC.

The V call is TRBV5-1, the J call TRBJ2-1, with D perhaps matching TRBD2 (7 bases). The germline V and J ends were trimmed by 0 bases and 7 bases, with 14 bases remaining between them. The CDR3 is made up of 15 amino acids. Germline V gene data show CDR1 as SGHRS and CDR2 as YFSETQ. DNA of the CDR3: TGCGCCAGCAGCTTGGCCGACGGGGGGCTAAATGAGCAGTTCTTC. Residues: CASSLADGGLNEQFF.

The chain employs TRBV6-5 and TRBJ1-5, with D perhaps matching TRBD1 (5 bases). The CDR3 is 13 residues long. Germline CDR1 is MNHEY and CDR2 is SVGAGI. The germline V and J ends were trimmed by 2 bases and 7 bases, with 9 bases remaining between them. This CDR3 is CASSYSGDQPQHF. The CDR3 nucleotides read TGTGCCAGCAGTTACAGCGGGGACCAGCCCCAGCATTTT.

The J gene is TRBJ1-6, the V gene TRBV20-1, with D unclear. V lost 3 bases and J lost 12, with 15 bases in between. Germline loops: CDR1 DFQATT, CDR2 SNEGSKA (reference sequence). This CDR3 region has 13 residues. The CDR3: CSASSKENRPLHF. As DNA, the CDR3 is TGCAGTGCTAGTAGTAAAGAGAATCGACCCCTCCACTTT.

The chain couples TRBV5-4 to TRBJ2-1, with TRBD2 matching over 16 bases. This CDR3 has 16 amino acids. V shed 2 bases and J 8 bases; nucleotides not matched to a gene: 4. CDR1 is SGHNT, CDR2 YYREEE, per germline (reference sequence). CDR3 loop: CASSFGTSGGAYEQFF. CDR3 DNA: TGTGCCAGCAGCTTTGGGACTAGCGGGGGGGCATATGAGCAGTTCTTC.

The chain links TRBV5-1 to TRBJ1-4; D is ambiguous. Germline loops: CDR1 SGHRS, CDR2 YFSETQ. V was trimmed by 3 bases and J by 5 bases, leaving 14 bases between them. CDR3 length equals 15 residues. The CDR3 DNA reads TGCGCCAGCAGCTCAACCCAGGACTTCAATGAAAAACTGTTTTTT. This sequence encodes CASSSTQDFNEKLFF.

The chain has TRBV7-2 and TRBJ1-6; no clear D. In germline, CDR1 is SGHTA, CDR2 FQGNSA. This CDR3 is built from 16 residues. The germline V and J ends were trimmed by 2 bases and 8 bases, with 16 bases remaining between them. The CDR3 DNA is TGTGCCAGCAGCTTAAACGGCCGCCGCGCGGATTCACCCCTCCACTTT. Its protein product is CASSLNGRRADSPLHF.

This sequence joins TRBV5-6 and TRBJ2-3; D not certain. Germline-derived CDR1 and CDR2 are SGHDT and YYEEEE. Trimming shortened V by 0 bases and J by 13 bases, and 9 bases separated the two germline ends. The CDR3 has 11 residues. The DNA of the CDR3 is TGTGCCAGCAGCTTGGTCCAGATGGAGTATTTT. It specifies CASSLVQMEYF. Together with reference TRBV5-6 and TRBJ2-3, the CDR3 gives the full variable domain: DAGVTQSPTHLIKTRGQQVTLRCSPKSGHDTVSWYQQALGQGPQFIFQYYEEEERQRGNFPDRFSGHQFPNYSSELNVNALLLGDSALYLCASSLVQMEYFGPGTRLTVL.

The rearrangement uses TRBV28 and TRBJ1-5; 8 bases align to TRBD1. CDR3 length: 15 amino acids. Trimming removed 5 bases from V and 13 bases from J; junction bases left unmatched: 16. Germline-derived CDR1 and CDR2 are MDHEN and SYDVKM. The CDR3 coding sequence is TGTGCCAGCAGTACGACTGGGACAGGCGATCTCCCACAGCATTTT. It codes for CASSTTGTGDLPQHF.

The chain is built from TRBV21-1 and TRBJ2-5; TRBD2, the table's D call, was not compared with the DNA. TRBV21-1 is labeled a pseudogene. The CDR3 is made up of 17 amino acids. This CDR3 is CASSNPPRGAGGETQYF. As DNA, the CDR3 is TGTGCCAGCAGCAATCCCCCCCGGGGGGCGGGTGGGGAGACCCAGTACTTC.

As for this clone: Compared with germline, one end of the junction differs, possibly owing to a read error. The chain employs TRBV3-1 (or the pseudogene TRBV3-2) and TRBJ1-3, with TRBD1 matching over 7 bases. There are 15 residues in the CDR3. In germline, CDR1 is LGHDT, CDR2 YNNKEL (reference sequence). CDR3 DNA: TGTGCCAGCAGTCAAGACAGGGTACGGGGAAACACCATATATTTT. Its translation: CASSQDRVRGNTIYF.

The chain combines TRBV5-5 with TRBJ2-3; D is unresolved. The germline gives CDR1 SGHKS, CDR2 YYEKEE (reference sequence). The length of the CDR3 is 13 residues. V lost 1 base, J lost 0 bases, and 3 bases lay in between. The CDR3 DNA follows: TGTGCCAGCAGCTTGTCGAGCACAGATACGCAGTATTTT. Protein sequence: CASSLSSTDTQYF.

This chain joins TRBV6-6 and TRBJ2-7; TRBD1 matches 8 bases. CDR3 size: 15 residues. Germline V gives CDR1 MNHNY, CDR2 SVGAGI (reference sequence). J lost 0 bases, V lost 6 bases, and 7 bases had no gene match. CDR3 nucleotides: TGTGCCAGCAGAGGGGGACAGGCGCCCTCCTACGAGCAGTACTTC. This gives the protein CASRGGQAPSYEQYF.

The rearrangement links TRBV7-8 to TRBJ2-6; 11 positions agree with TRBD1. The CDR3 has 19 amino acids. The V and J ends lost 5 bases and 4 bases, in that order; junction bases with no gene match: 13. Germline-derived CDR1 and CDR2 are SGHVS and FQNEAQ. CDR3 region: CASSHAGTGGQSGANVLTF. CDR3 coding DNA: TGTGCCAGCAGCCACGCCGGGACAGGGGGTCAGTCGGGGGCCAACGTCCTGACTTTC. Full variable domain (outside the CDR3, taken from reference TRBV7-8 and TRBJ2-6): GAGVSQSPRYKVAKRGQDVALRCDPISGHVSLFWYQQALGQGPEFLTYFQNEAQLDKSGLPSDRFFAERPEGSVSTLKIQRTQQEDSAVYLCASSHAGTGGQSGANVLTFGAGSRLTVL.

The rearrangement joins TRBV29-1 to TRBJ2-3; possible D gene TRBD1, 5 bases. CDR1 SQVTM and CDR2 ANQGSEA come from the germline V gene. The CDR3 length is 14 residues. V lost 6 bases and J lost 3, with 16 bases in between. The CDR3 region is CSVLSGLGTDTQYF. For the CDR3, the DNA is TGCAGCGTCCTTTCAGGGCTGGGGACAGATACGCAGTATTTT.

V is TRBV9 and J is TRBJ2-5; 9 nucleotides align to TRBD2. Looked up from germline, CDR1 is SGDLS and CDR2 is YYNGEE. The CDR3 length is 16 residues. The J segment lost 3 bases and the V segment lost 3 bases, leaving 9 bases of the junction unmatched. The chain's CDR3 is CASSGQRGAPKETQYF. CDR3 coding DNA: TGTGCCAGCAGCGGTCAGCGGGGGGCTCCTAAAGAGACCCAGTACTTC. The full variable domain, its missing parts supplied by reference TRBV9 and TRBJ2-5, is DSGVTQTPKHLITATGQRVTLRCSPRSGDLSVYWYQQSLDQGLQFLIQYYNGEERAKGNILERFSAQQFPDLHSELNLSSLELGDSALYFCASSGQRGAPKETQYFGPGTRLLVL.

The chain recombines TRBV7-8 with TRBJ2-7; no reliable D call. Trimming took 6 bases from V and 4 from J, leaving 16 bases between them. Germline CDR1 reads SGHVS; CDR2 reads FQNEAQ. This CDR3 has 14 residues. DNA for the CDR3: TGTGCCAGCAGTCCCTTCGGTAGAAGTTACGAGCAGTACTTC. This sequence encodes CASSPFGRSYEQYF.

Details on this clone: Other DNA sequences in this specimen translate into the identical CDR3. The CDR3 DNA reads as TGTGCCAGCAGCTCCACCTACGAGCAGTACTTC. Translation gives CASSSTYEQYF. V and J are TRBV7-2 and TRBJ2-7; no definite D call. Germline V gene lookup returns CDR1 SGHTA and CDR2 FQGNSA. V dropped 4 bases and J dropped 2 bases, with 3 bases sitting between them. There are 11 residues in the CDR3.

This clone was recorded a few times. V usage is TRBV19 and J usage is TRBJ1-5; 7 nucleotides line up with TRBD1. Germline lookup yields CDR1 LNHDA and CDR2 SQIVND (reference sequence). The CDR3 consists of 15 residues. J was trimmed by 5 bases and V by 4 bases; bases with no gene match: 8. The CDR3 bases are TGTGCCAGTAGTAGGGACGACAGGGTTGATCAGCCCCAGCATTTT. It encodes CASSRDDRVDQPQHF.

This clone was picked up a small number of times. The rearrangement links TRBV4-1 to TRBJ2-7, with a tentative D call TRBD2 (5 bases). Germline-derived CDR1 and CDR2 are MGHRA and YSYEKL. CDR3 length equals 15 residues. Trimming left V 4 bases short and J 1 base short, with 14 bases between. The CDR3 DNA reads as TGCGCCAGCAGCCCCACGGGGTCCGTTTCCTACGAGCAGTACTTC. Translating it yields CASSPTGSVSYEQYF.

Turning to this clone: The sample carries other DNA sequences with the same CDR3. Written as DNA, the CDR3 is TGCGCCAGCAGCTCGACAGGGTTGAACACTGAAGCTTTCTTT. This codes for CASSSTGLNTEAFF. V is TRBV5-1 and J is TRBJ1-1; TRBD1 aligns across 7 bases. Germline V gives CDR1 SGHRS, CDR2 YFSETQ. The trim removed 3 bases at V and 0 bases at J, leaving 2 bases unmatched. This CDR3 region has 14 residues.

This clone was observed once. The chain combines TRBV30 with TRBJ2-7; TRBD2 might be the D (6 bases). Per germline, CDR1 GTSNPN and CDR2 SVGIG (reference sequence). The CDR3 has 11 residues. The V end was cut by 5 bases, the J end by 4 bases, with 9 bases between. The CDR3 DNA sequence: TGTGCCTGGGCGGGGATTTACGAGCAGTACTTC. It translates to CAWAGIYEQYF.

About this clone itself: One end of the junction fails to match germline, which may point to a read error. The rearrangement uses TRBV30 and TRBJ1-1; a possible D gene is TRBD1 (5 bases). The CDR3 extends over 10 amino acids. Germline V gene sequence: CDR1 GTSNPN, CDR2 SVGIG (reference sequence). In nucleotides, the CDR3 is TGTGCCTGGAGTAGGGCAGGGCACGCATTT. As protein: CAWSRAGHAF.

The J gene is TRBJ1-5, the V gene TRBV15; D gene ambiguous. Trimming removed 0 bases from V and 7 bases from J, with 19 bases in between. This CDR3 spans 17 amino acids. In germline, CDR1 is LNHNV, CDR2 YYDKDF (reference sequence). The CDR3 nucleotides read TGTGCCACCAGCAGAGATTTACCCGACGGTGGGGAGCAGCCCCAGCATTTT. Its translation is CATSRDLPDGGEQPQHF.

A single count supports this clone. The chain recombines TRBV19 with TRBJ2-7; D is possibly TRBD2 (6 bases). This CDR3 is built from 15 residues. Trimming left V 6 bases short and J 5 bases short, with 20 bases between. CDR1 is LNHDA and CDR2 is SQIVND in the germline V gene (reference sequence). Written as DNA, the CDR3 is TGTGCCAGTAGCCCACGGAGGGTTCCCCCTCACGAGCAGTACTTC. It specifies CASSPRRVPPHEQYF.

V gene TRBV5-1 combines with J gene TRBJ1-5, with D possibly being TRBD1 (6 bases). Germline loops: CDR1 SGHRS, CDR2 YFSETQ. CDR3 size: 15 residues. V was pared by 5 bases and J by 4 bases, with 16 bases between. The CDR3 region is CASRLELGTNQPQHF. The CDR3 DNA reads TGCGCCAGCAGATTAGAGCTGGGGACAAATCAGCCCCAGCATTTT.